This T cell receptor beta chain is from a study of identical twins. In germline, CDR1 is KGHDR, CDR2 SFDVKD. CDR3 length equals 15 residues. Between the trimmed V and J ends, which lost 0 bases and 5 bases, there was a span of 10 bases. Healthy Caucasians made up all donors. Template switching supplied a universal primer site; unique molecular identifiers were carried on the cDNA. TCRdb reanalysed the 5' RACE reads using MiXCR and keeps one entry per CDR3 protein. The sample yields a few hundred thousand distinct CDR3 sequences, more than 9% seen once. Notes on this clonotype: Its antigen is as yet unknown.

Notes on the study in general: Fewer insertions were carried by abundant cord blood beta clonotypes, but none was seen in memory repertoires.

Another study also made use of these data, one on yellow fever vaccine responses in identical twins. That paper notes: Among the twins, the vaccine T cell response reportedly seemed partly convergent and partly personalized.

The chain combines TRBV24-1 with TRBJ2-1; D possibly corresponds to TRBD1 (6 bases). This sequence was found in a woman aged 18-30 years in good health. Sequencing was done on a sample of CD8+ T cells sorted from blood. CDR3 DNA: TGTGCCACCAGTGATTTGGGACAGAGTAACAATGAGCAGTTCTTC. Translating gives CATSDLGQSNNEQFF.